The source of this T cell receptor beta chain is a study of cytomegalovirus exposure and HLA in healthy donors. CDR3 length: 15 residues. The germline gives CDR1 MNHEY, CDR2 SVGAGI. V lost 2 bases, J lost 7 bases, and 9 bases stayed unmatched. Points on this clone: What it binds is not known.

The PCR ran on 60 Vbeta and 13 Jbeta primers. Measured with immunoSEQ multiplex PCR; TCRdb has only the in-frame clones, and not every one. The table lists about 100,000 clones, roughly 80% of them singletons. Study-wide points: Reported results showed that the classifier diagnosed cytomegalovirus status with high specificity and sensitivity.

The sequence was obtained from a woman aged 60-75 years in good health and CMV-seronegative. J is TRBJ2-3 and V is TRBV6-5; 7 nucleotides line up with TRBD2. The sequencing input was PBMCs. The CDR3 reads CASSYRAGEGNTQYF. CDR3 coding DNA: TGTGCCAGCAGTTACAGGGCGGGAGAGGGGAATACGCAGTATTTT.